Each of the 13 T cell receptor beta chains below was sequenced from the same sample in a study of control samples from healthy donors and cancer patients. Only in-frame clones appear in the TCRdb table, and some are missing; sequencing was by immunoSEQ multiplex PCR. This table holds around 30,000 clones, roughly 94% found once. Sequenced input: blood. Receptors originate from a man between 60 and 70 years old in good health.

This chain uses TRBV5-1 with TRBJ1-1; D remains ambiguous. Trimming took off 5 bases at V and 1 base at J, with 15 bases between the two ends. The CDR3 is 15 amino acids. Germline V gene sequence: CDR1 SGHRS, CDR2 YFSETQ. The CDR3: CASSPEGPGNTEAFF. As DNA, the CDR3 is TGCGCCAGCAGTCCCGAGGGCCCGGGGAACACTGAAGCTTTCTTT.

The V call is TRBV4-3, the J call TRBJ1-1; D ambiguous. CDR1 is LGHNA, CDR2 YSLEER, per germline. This CDR3 has 15 amino acids. V was shortened by 0 bases and J by 5 bases, with 13 bases between the two germline ends. The CDR3 nucleotides are TGCGCCAGCAGCCAAGATTGGAACTCGAAAACTGAAGCTTTCTTT. As protein: CASSQDWNSKTEAFF.

The chain couples TRBV29-1 to TRBJ1-4, with D uncertain. Germline CDR1 reads SQVTM; CDR2 reads ANQGSEA. The CDR3 length is 13 residues. The germline V and J ends were trimmed by 3 bases and 7 bases, with 12 bases remaining between them. The DNA for the CDR3 is TGCAGCGTTGAGCCTGTTTTGGGTGAAAAACTGTTTTTT. This encodes CSVEPVLGEKLFF.

The chain has TRBV24-1 and TRBJ2-2, with 10 bases identical to TRBD1. From germline, CDR1 is KGHDR and CDR2 SFDVKD. The V gene end was trimmed by 3 bases and the J gene end by 6 bases; junction bases not matched to a gene: 9. This CDR3 is 17 amino acids long. The CDR3 DNA reads as TGTGCCACCAGTGATGACAGGGGGCGAGGTGACCCCGGGGAGCTGTTTTTT. Its protein product is CATSDDRGRGDPGELFF.

The gene calls are TRBV10-3 and TRBJ2-3; the D gene is possibly TRBD2 (7 bases). The CDR3 has 14 residues. Germline CDR1 is ENHRY and CDR2 is SYGVKD. V was shortened by 7 bases and J by 5 bases, with 16 bases between the two germline ends. This CDR3 reads CAIKSGGQGDTQYF. The CDR3 DNA reads as TGTGCCATCAAATCCGGGGGGCAGGGAGATACGCAGTATTTT.

CDR3 sequence reads: CASSQDSGSNQPQHF. The CDR3 DNA reads as TGCGCCAGCAGCCAAGATTCAGGCAGCAATCAGCCCCAGCATTTT. V usage is TRBV4-3 and J usage is TRBJ1-5; unclear D gene. The length of the CDR3 is 15 residues. Germline CDR1 and CDR2: LGHNA and YSLEER. The V gene lost 0 bases and the J gene lost 1 base, with 7 bases spanning the gap.

The genes are TRBV19 and TRBJ1-5, with 7 positions matching TRBD1. J gave up 7 bases and V 6 bases, and 24 bases lay outside the gene matches. There are 19 residues in the CDR3. Germline V gives CDR1 LNHDA, CDR2 SQIVND (reference sequence). The CDR3 region is CASRRGGVQGKSSGQPQHF. The CDR3 DNA sequence: TGTGCCAGTAGGCGAGGGGGGGTACAGGGGAAATCTAGCGGCCAGCCCCAGCATTTT.

The rearrangement links TRBV7-2 to TRBJ1-3; 7 nucleotides align to TRBD1. From germline, CDR1 is SGHTA and CDR2 FQGNSA. J gave up 1 base and V 1 base, and 1 base lay outside the gene matches. The CDR3 contains 15 residues. CDR3 bases: TGTGCCAGCAGCTTAGAGACAGGGTCTGGAAACACCATATATTTT. Encoded protein: CASSLETGSGNTIYF.

This chain connects TRBV7-2 to TRBJ1-2; a possible D gene is TRBD1 (5 bases). Germline CDR1 reads SGHTA; CDR2 reads FQGNSA. The CDR3 sequence is 15 residues long. V lost 4 bases and J lost 4, with 16 bases in between. CDR3 bases: TGTGCCAGCAGCTCCCAGACGGGGGACCCCTATGGCTACACCTTC. Its protein product is CASSSQTGDPYGYTF. Supplemented by reference TRBV7-2 and TRBJ1-2, the full variable domain reads GAGVSQSPSNKVTEKGKDVELRCDPISGHTALYWYRQSLGQGLEFLIYFQGNSAPDKSGLPSDRFSAERTGGSVSTLTIQRTQQEDSAVYLCASSSQTGDPYGYTFGSGTRLTVV.

V gene TRBV5-6 combines with J gene TRBJ1-1, with unresolved D. The CDR3 sequence is 13 residues long. In germline, CDR1 is SGHDT, CDR2 YYEEEE. The V end lost 2 bases, the J end lost 4 bases, and 9 bases lay between the germline ends. In DNA, the CDR3 is TGTGCCAGCAGCTTCGAGCACGGCACTGAAGCTTTCTTT. Protein sequence: CASSFEHGTEAFF.

This chain uses TRBV7-2 with TRBJ1-3; D gene ambiguous. Germline CDR1 SGHTA, CDR2 FQGNSA. Between the trimmed V and J ends, which lost 3 bases and 1 base, there was a span of 10 bases. There are 15 residues in the CDR3. The CDR3 DNA follows: TGTGCCAGCAGCTTGAGGCAGAATTCTGGAAACACCATATATTTT. Translated, it gives CASSLRQNSGNTIYF. The full variable domain, with the rest looked up from reference TRBV7-2 and TRBJ1-3, is GAGVSQSPSNKVTEKGKDVELRCDPISGHTALYWYRQSLGQGLEFLIYFQGNSAPDKSGLPSDRFSAERTGGSVSTLTIQRTQQEDSAVYLCASSLRQNSGNTIYFGEGSWLTVV.

This clone was detected once. The J gene is TRBJ1-5, the V gene TRBV4-3; no definite D call. V shed 0 bases and J shed 7 bases, with 10 bases lying between them. The CDR3 consists of 14 residues. From germline, CDR1 is LGHNA and CDR2 YSLEER. CDR3 DNA: TGCGCCAGCAGCCAAGAAGGGATAGGGCAGCCCCAGCATTTT. Translation gives CASSQEGIGQPQHF.

The chain's CDR3 is CASSRVGGVSGANVLTF. DNA for the CDR3: TGTGCCAGTAGTCGGGTCGGGGGGGTCTCTGGGGCCAACGTCCTGACTTTC. V is TRBV19 and J is TRBJ2-6, with TRBD2 matching 8 bases. Germline trimming cut 5 bases from V and 0 bases from J; bases unmatched to any gene: 6. Germline CDR1 and CDR2: LNHDA and SQIVND (reference sequence). The CDR3 extends over 17 amino acids.